The 7 T cell receptor beta chains below all came from one sample that was sequenced in a study of blood T cells in healthy people across ages. Then a second PCR, running about 6 to 12 cycles, was carried out with a sample-barcoded 5' primer and a J-beta primer mix. TCRdb redid the calling of the 5' RACE reads with MiXCR, one entry per CDR3 protein. This sample has about 1.1 million distinct CDR3 sequences, with roughly two fifths found just once. The sequencing input was blood. The origin of the receptors is a man younger than 35 in good health.

This clonotype was counted between two and nine times. The chain uses TRBV4-3 and TRBJ1-1; no clear D. From germline, CDR1 is LGHNA and CDR2 YSLEER. Deletions cut 0 bases from V and 5 bases from J, with 13 bases between. This CDR3 contains 15 residues. As DNA, the CDR3 is TGCGCCAGCAGCCAAGATCGGTCAAGGGAGACTGAAGCTTTCTTT. It codes for CASSQDRSRETEAFF.

This clonotype occurred many times. The gene calls are TRBV12-3 or TRBV12-4 and TRBJ2-5, with 9 bases identical to TRBD2. Trimming cost V 6 bases and J 2 bases; bases outside gene matches: 4. The CDR3 is 14 amino acids. CDR3 amino acids: CASRNSGGQETQYF. CDR3 nucleotide sequence: TGTGCCAGCAGAAATAGCGGGGGACAAGAGACCCAGTACTTC.

The CDR3 loop reads CASSPGTGGSYNERYF. The CDR3 region has the DNA TGTGCCAGCAGCCCCGGGACAGGGGGTTCCTACAATGAGCGGTACTTC. The chain recombines TRBV7-9 with TRBJ2-5; the match to TRBD1 covers 11 bases. The CDR3 covers 16 residues. Trimming at V came to 5 bases and at J to 13 bases, leaving 18 bases not matched to a gene. Per the germline V gene, CDR1 is SEHNR and CDR2 is FQNEAQ (reference sequence).

This clonotype came up a few times. The rearrangement uses TRBV7-2 and TRBJ2-3; TRBD2 agrees at 10 bases. The junction had 3 bases not matched to a gene; V was cut back by 3 bases and J by 0 bases. Per the germline V gene, CDR1 is SGHTA and CDR2 is FQGNSA. The CDR3 has 16 amino acids. CDR3 loop: CASSFSGGPSTDTQYF. The DNA for the CDR3 is TGTGCCAGCAGCTTTAGCGGGGGGCCTAGCACAGATACGCAGTATTTT.

This chain uses TRBV10-3 with TRBJ2-5; 10 nucleotides align to TRBD1. The germline CDR1 and CDR2 sequences are ENHRY and SYGVKD. V trimming: 9 bases; J trimming: 11 bases; junction bases outside the gene matches: 9. The CDR3 contains 12 residues. CDR3 in amino acids: CAMGQGMKEQYF. CDR3 coding DNA: TGTGCCATGGGACAGGGGATGAAGGAGCAGTACTTC.

The CDR3 region has the DNA TGTGCCAGCGGACAGGGCCAGCGCTACGAGCAGTACTTC. Encoded protein: CASGQGQRYEQYF. The chain uses TRBV9 and TRBJ2-5; 8 bases line up with TRBD1. The J call is doubtful: the DNA matches TRBJ2-7 better. Germline CDR1 SGDLS, CDR2 YYNGEE. CDR3 length: 13 residues.

This clonotype was recorded only once. The chain couples TRBV2 to TRBJ2-5; no firm D call. Germline CDR1 and CDR2: SNHLY and FYNNEI. The CDR3 consists of 15 residues. The V end was cut by 1 base, the J end by 11 bases, with 20 bases between. CDR3 nucleotide sequence: TGTGCCAGCAGTGAAGACCCCTCCTCCTACAATGAGCAGTACTTC. It yields the protein CASSEDPSSYNEQYF.